This is a list of T cell receptor beta chains from one sample in a study of a mutant IDH1 vaccine in newly diagnosed glioma. This table comes from immunoSEQ multiplex PCR, and its TCRdb copy is limited to in-frame clones, with some not included. The data contain about 63,000 clones, over 70% of them singletons. Sequences were derived from peripheral blood mononuclear cells (PBMCs), sampled from a glioma patient treated with radiotherapy, temozolomide or both. These receptors came from a woman aged 18-30 years with glioma. Some clones in this sample may be carry-over from other donors' samples. Each CDR3 is given with its conserved first and last residue. D genes are given only for firm matches. Clone size is stated in some rows and not others, as once, few, many or a class when expanded.

size: .; D: .; J: TRBJ2-3; V: TRBV6-5; DNA: TGTGCCAGCAGTTACTCGACCTGGGCTGATACGCAGTATTTT; CDR3: CASSYSTWADTQYF
size: .; D: TRBD1; J: TRBJ1-4; V: TRBV6-1; DNA: TGTGCCAGCAGTGAGAGGACAGGAGTAGGAGAAAAACTGTTTTTT; CDR3: CASSERTGVGEKLFF
size: .; D: .; J: TRBJ1-4; V: TRBV20-1; DNA: TGCAGTGCTAGAGATCAAGAAAAACTGTTTTTT; CDR3: CSARDQEKLFF
size: few; D: .; J: TRBJ2-7; V: TRBV7-9; DNA: TGTGCCAGCAGCTTAGCGCCAGGGGATCCCTACGAGCAGTACTTC; CDR3: CASSLAPGDPYEQYF
size: .; D: .; J: TRBJ1-6; V: TRBV25-1; DNA: TGTGCCAGCAGTGAGGGCCCCTCTTCACCCCTCCACTTT; CDR3: CASSEGPSSPLHF
size: .; D: .; J: TRBJ1-4; V: TRBV2; DNA: TGTGCCAGCAGTGTCAGGAATGCAAAACTGTTTTTT; CDR3: CASSVRNAKLFF
size: .; D: .; J: TRBJ1-5; V: TRBV7-9; DNA: TGTGCCAGCAGCGCCGGGACCGCCAATCAGCCCCAGCATTTT; CDR3: CASSAGTANQPQHF
size: .; D: TRBD1; J: TRBJ1-2; V: TRBV6-1; DNA: TGTGCCAGCAGTGAAGAAGGGGACAGGGGGCGGGAGGGCTACACCTTC; CDR3: CASSEEGDRGREGYTF
size: .; D: .; J: TRBJ2-3; V: TRBV6-4; DNA: TGTGCCAGCAGTGAGGGAGGGGGCGCGGCAGATACGCAGTATTTT; CDR3: CASSEGGGAADTQYF
size: .; D: .; J: TRBJ1-1; V: TRBV7-6; DNA: TGTGCCAGCAGCTTAGATCGGCCACCAGTCGGCACTGAAGCTTTCTTT; CDR3: CASSLDRPPVGTEAFF
size: .; D: .; J: TRBJ1-2; V: TRBV7-2; DNA: TGTGCCAGCAGTCCCCCGCTGCGGGACTATGGCTACACCTTC; CDR3: CASSPPLRDYGYTF
size: .; D: TRBD1; J: TRBJ2-5; V: TRBV7-2; DNA: TGTGCCAGCAGAGAAGGGGGGACAGGGGGAGAGACCCAGTACTTC; CDR3: CASREGGTGGETQYF
size: .; D: .; J: TRBJ1-5; V: TRBV6-1; DNA: TGTGCCAGCAATCAGGCCAATAGCAATCAGCCCCAGCATTTT; CDR3: CASNQANSNQPQHF
size: few; D: TRBD1; J: TRBJ2-7; V: TRBV15; DNA: TGTGCCACCAGCAGGGGACAGGGAGGCGAGCAGTACTTC; CDR3: CATSRGQGGEQYF
size: .; D: TRBD1; J: TRBJ1-1; V: TRBV10-3; DNA: TGTGCCATCAGTTCGGGACAGGGGAGCACTGAAGCTTTCTTT; CDR3: CAISSGQGSTEAFF
size: .; D: TRBD1; J: TRBJ2-5; V: TRBV7-9; DNA: TGTGCCAGCAGCTTAGATTTAGGGGACAGGGCAAGATCAGAGACCCAGTACTTC; CDR3: CASSLDLGDRARSETQYF
size: .; D: .; J: TRBJ2-3; V: TRBV5-6; DNA: TGTGCCAGCAGCTTGGACCTTTTAGGGCGTACGCAGTATTTT; CDR3: CASSLDLLGRTQYF
size: .; D: .; J: TRBJ1-1; V: TRBV19; DNA: TGTGCCAGCCGGACTCACTTGAACACTGAAGCTTTCTTT; CDR3: CASRTHLNTEAFF
size: .; D: .; J: TRBJ1-1; V: TRBV6-4; DNA: TGTGCCAGCAGTGACTCTCCGGGTTTCGGAACGTCTGAAGCTTTCTTT; CDR3: CASSDSPGFGTSEAFF
size: few; D: .; J: TRBJ2-7; V: TRBV6-5; DNA: TGTGCCAGCAGGATCGGGACCGCGGGTGTGGAGCAGTACTTC; CDR3: CASRIGTAGVEQYF
size: .; D: TRBD1; J: TRBJ2-4; V: TRBV7-8; DNA: TGTGCCAGCAGCCTCCGACAGGGGGTAGCCAAAAACATTCAGTACTTC; CDR3: CASSLRQGVAKNIQYF
size: once; D: TRBD2; J: TRBJ2-7; V: TRBV5-6; DNA: TGTGCCAGCAGCCCTAGCGGGGGGGCCTACGAGCAGTACTTC; CDR3: CASSPSGGAYEQYF
size: few; D: .; J: TRBJ2-7; V: TRBV5-1; DNA: TGCGCCAGCAGCTTCGGCGGGGCCGCTATCTACGAGCAGTACTTC; CDR3: CASSFGGAAIYEQYF
size: .; D: .; J: TRBJ1-1; V: TRBV6-1; DNA: TGTGCCAGCAGTGAATGGGGGAACACTGAAGCTTTCTTT; CDR3: CASSEWGNTEAFF
size: few; D: TRBD1; J: TRBJ1-1; V: TRBV15; DNA: TGTGCCACCAGCTTCCGGGACAGGGCCACTGAAGCTTTCTTT; CDR3: CATSFRDRATEAFF